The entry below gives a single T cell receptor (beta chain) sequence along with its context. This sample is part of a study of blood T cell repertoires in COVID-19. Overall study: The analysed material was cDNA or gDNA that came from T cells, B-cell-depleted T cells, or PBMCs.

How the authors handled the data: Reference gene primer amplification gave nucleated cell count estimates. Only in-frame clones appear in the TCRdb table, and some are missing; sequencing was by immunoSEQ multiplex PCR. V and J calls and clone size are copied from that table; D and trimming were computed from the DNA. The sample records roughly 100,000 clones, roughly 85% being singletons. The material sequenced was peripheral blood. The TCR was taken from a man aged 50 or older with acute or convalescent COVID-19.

CDR3 sequence reads: CASTQGARTEAFF. DNA for the CDR3: TGTGCCAGCACGCAGGGGGCGAGGACTGAAGCTTTCTTT. The V call is TRBV7-9, the J call TRBJ1-1; 8 bases map to TRBD1. This CDR3 is 13 amino acids long. CDR1 is SEHNR, CDR2 FQNEAQ, per germline (reference sequence). V was clipped by 7 bases and J by 5 bases; unmatched bases: 6.